Below, 5 T cell receptor beta chains from the same sample are listed, as sequenced in a study of T cells after posttransplantation cyclophosphamide. Cells defined as naive were viable CD3+CD4+ or CD3+CD8+ and CCR7+CD45RA+CD45RO-CD95-CD27+CD28+. Sequencing was performed with immunoSEQ multiplex PCR; in TCRdb, only in-frame clones are kept and a portion is missing. Here the sample spans around 20,000 clones, around 97% being singletons. The sequenced sample consisted of naive CD4+ T cells sorted from PBMCs. The origin of the receptors is a man aged 45 to 65 in good health, CMV-negative, and a related stem cell transplant donor.

The DNA for the CDR3 is TGTGCCAGCTCACGACCGCCGGGACAGGGGAGTGGAGAGACCCAGTACTTC. It encodes CASSRPPGQGSGETQYF. This chain links TRBV18 with TRBJ2-5, with TRBD1 matching 10 bases. Trimming cost V 4 bases and J 4 bases; bases outside gene matches: 12. This CDR3 is built from 17 residues. Germline V gene sequence: CDR1 KGHSH, CDR2 LQKENI.

The CDR3 bases are TGTGCCATCAGTACTGGGACTAGCGGGGGTTACGAGCAGTACTTC. It codes for CAISTGTSGGYEQYF. The chain combines TRBV10-3 with TRBJ2-7, with 14 bases fitting TRBD2. The ends lost 5 bases at V and 4 bases at J; junction bases unmatched: 4. The CDR3 has 15 residues. CDR1 is ENHRY, CDR2 SYGVKD, per germline.

The CDR3 region has the DNA TGTGCCAGCAGTTCCCAGGGGTCCAACTATGGCTACACCTTC. Residues: CASSSQGSNYGYTF. The chain joins TRBV2 to TRBJ1-2; possible D gene TRBD1, 6 bases. The V gene lost 5 bases and the J gene lost 2 bases, with 12 bases spanning the gap. The CDR3 contains 14 residues. The germline V gene encodes CDR1 SNHLY and CDR2 FYNNEI.

The genes are TRBV5-1 and TRBJ2-7, with 15 nucleotides matching TRBD2. There are 18 residues in the CDR3. Trimming took 3 bases from V and 2 from J; bases not matched to a gene: 9. Germline CDR1 SGHRS, CDR2 YFSETQ. The CDR3 DNA sequence: TGCGCCAGCAGCTCTACCGGGACTAGCGGGAGGATGGCCTACGAGCAGTACTTC. Protein product: CASSSTGTSGRMAYEQYF.

CDR3 sequence: CASSLFLGIAGGNTGELFF. The CDR3 DNA reads as TGTGCCAGCAGCTTATTCCTGGGGATAGCGGGAGGAAACACCGGGGAGCTGTTTTTT. The V gene is TRBV11-3, the J gene TRBJ2-2; 10 bases map to TRBD2. Germline V gives CDR1 SGHNT, CDR2 YENEEA. Losses at the gene ends were 2 bases for V and 2 bases for J; bases not matched to a gene: 11. The CDR3 consists of 19 residues.